The 26 T cell receptor beta chains listed next were all sequenced from one sample in a study of T cells in Graves' hyperthyroidism and ophthalmopathy. RNA transcripts gave rise to amplified TCR beta CDR3 regions. The primer set for the first-round RT-PCR of the TCR CDR3 was HTBI. TCRdb reprocessed the multiplex PCR reads with MiXCR, giving one entry per CDR3 protein. The data hold about 520,000 distinct CDR3 sequences, with approximately 25% observed a single time. Material for sequencing was blood. These TCRs come from a woman aged 30 to 39 with Graves' ophthalmopathy.

About this clonotype itself: The CDR3 does not close with the conserved phenylalanine or tryptophan, likely indicating a read error. The V gene is TRBV7-3, the J gene TRBJ2-2, with a possible D match to TRBD1 (5 bases). V dropped 6 bases and J dropped 6 bases, with 8 bases sitting between them. The CDR3 runs to 12 residues. From germline, CDR1 is SGHTA and CDR2 FQGTGA. CDR3 amino acids: CASRPGSGELFV. The CDR3 nucleotides read TGTGCCAGCAGACCAGGGTCCGGGGAGCTGTTTGTT.

V is TRBV19 and J is TRBJ1-1; D uncertain. The germline V gene encodes CDR1 LNHDA and CDR2 SQIVND (reference sequence). CDR3 length: 13 residues. V shed 3 bases and J shed 5 bases, with 10 bases lying between them. CDR3 sequence: CASSIGRRTEAFF. The CDR3 region has the DNA TGTGCCAGTAGTATTGGCCGGAGGACTGAAGCTTTCTTT.

This clonotype has only a few counts. The chain is built from TRBV6-1 and TRBJ2-2, with D possibly being TRBD2 (7 bases). This CDR3 contains 15 residues. The V end was cut by 5 bases, the J end by 7 bases, with 17 bases between. Germline V lookup: CDR1 MNHNS, CDR2 SASEGT. The DNA of the CDR3 is TGTGCCAGCAGTCCGGTTGGGGGGGGCATCGGGGAGCTGTTTTTT. Its protein is CASSPVGGGIGELFF.

In this sample, this clonotype turned up many times. This sequence joins TRBV20-1 and TRBJ1-2; tentatively, D is TRBD1 (5 bases). CDR1 is DFQATT and CDR2 is SNEGSKA in the germline V gene (reference sequence). The length of the CDR3 is 15 residues. V lost 6 bases, J lost 4 bases, and 21 bases lay in between. Here the CDR3 DNA reads TGCAGTGCAGCCCCGGGGGACCTAACTTTCTATGGCTACACCTTC. Protein: CSAAPGDLTFYGYTF.

This clonotype has at least ten counts. V gene TRBV20-1 combines with J gene TRBJ2-7; TRBD1 is a possible D gene (6 bases). Trimming stripped 0 bases from V and 3 bases from J, with 15 bases between. Germline V gene data show CDR1 as DFQATT and CDR2 as SNEGSKA (reference sequence). This CDR3 comprises 15 residues. CDR3 residues: CSARDPGTGNYEQYF. The CDR3 DNA sequence: TGCAGTGCTAGAGATCCGGGTACAGGGAACTACGAGCAGTACTTC.

The chain joins TRBV5-6 to TRBJ2-7; maybe TRBD2 (5 bases). The CDR3 is 14 residues long. V gave up 4 bases and J gave up 5 bases, with 16 bases separating them. Germline-derived CDR1 and CDR2 are SGHDT and YYEEEE. The DNA for the CDR3 is TGTGCCAGCAGCCGCTTGACGGGGTGGAACGAGCAGTACTTC. Protein: CASSRLTGWNEQYF.

This clonotype was observed at least ten times. The rearrangement uses TRBV11-2 and TRBJ1-1; 7 bases match TRBD1. CDR1 and CDR2 (germline): SGHAT, FQNNGV. The V segment lost 1 base and the J segment 1 base; nucleotides outside the gene matches: 6. CDR3 size: 16 residues. The DNA for the CDR3 is TGTGCCAGCAGCTTAGTAGAGACAGGGACGAACACTGAAGCTTTCTTT. Translating gives CASSLVETGTNTEAFF.

This clonotype was detected many times. Here the CDR3 reads CASSRRDRLNSPLHF. The CDR3 DNA is TGTGCCAGCTCACGACGGGACAGGCTGAATTCACCCCTCCACTTT. The chain has TRBV18 and TRBJ1-6; 8 positions match TRBD1. Germline CDR1 and CDR2: KGHSH and LQKENI. Trimming cost V 4 bases and J 7 bases; bases outside gene matches: 6. The CDR3 totals 15 residues.

The gene calls are TRBV20-1 and TRBJ2-5; D perhaps matches TRBD2 (5 bases). The CDR3 spans 15 residues. The V and J ends lost 6 bases and 1 base respectively, with 18 bases between them. Germline CDR1 DFQATT, CDR2 SNEGSKA (reference sequence). The CDR3 loop reads CSARPPTGTQETQYF. In DNA form, the CDR3 reads TGCAGTGCCCGACCCCCAACGGGAACCCAAGAGACCCAGTACTTC.

The J gene is TRBJ2-2, the V gene TRBV9; 9 positions match TRBD1. J lost 4 bases, V lost 0 bases, and 4 bases had no gene match. The CDR3 length is 16 residues. Germline V gene sequence: CDR1 SGDLS, CDR2 YYNGEE. This CDR3 is CASSVAGTGSTGELFF. The CDR3 region has the DNA TGTGCCAGCAGCGTAGCCGGGACAGGGTCCACCGGGGAGCTGTTTTTT.

This clonotype has at least ten counts. V usage is TRBV5-1 and J usage is TRBJ2-5; 7 bases map to TRBD2. This CDR3 contains 14 residues. J lost 5 bases, V lost 4 bases, and 8 bases had no gene match. Germline values: CDR1 SGHRS, CDR2 YFSETQ. The CDR3 DNA reads TGCGCCAGCAGCGCCTCCACTAGCGCGGAGACCCAGTACTTC. As protein: CASSASTSAETQYF. Supplemented by reference TRBV5-1 and TRBJ2-5, the full variable domain reads KAGVTQTPRYLIKTRGQQVTLSCSPISGHRSVSWYQQTPGQGLQFLFEYFSETQRNKGNFPGRFSGRQFSNSRSEMNVSTLELGDSALYLCASSASTSAETQYFGPGTRLLVL.

A few counts support this clonotype. V is TRBV27 and J is TRBJ2-4; D is unresolved. This CDR3 has 15 residues. Germline-derived CDR1 and CDR2 are MNHEY and SMNVEV (reference sequence). V lost 4 bases, J lost 0 bases, and 10 bases lay in between. The CDR3 sequence: CASSSPTLAKNIQYF. CDR3 bases: TGTGCCAGCAGTTCTCCAACCCTAGCCAAAAACATTCAGTACTTC.

This clonotype was seen more than once but under ten times. This chain joins TRBV7-2 and TRBJ2-2; D could derive from TRBD1 or TRBD2 (5 bases each). This CDR3 is 15 amino acids long. Trimming took off 3 bases at V and 6 bases at J, with 14 bases between the two ends. Germline-derived CDR1 and CDR2 are SGHTA and FQGNSA. The CDR3 bases are TGTGCCAGCAGCTTGGTTCAGGGAGCCCCCGGGGAGCTGTTTTTT. Translating it yields CASSLVQGAPGELFF. The variable domain in full, completed from reference TRBV7-2 and TRBJ2-2, reads GAGVSQSPSNKVTEKGKDVELRCDPISGHTALYWYRQSLGQGLEFLIYFQGNSAPDKSGLPSDRFSAERTGGSVSTLTIQRTQQEDSAVYLCASSLVQGAPGELFFGEGSRLTVL.

The chain has TRBV6-2 or TRBV6-3 and TRBJ2-7, with D possibly being TRBD2 (6 bases). CDR3 length: 14 amino acids. Germline CDR1 and CDR2: MNHEY and SVGEGT. The germline V and J ends were trimmed by 4 bases and 3 bases, with 13 bases remaining between them. In nucleotides, the CDR3 is TGTGCCAGCAGTTCCCCGGGACTCCTCTACGAGCAGTACTTC. It specifies CASSSPGLLYEQYF.

This clonotype came up many times. A read error may account for a junction end that differs from germline. The chain recombines TRBV2 with TRBJ2-5; D remains unclear. Looked up from germline, CDR1 is SNHLY and CDR2 is FYNNEI. The CDR3 runs 15 residues. Written as DNA, the CDR3 is TGTGCCAGCAGTAACCAATCTAGAAGAAAAGAAACCCAGTACTTC. Amino acid sequence: CASSNQSRRKETQYF. Full variable domain (rest looked up from reference TRBV2 and TRBJ2-5): EPEVTQTPSHQVTQMGQEVILRCVPISNHLYFYWYRQILGQKVEFLVSFYNNEISEKSEIFDDQFSVERPDGSNFTLKIRSTKLEDSAMYFCASSNQSRRKETQYFGPGTRLLVL.

At least ten counts were recorded for this clonotype. The chain joins TRBV11-2 to TRBJ1-1, with TRBD1 matching 8 bases. In germline, CDR1 is SGHAT, CDR2 FQNNGV. CDR3 length: 17 residues. Trimming took 5 bases from V and 0 from J; bases not matched to a gene: 11. The CDR3 loop is CASSPIQGGVMNTEAFF. In DNA, the CDR3 is TGTGCCAGCAGCCCCATACAGGGGGGGGTCATGAACACTGAAGCTTTCTTT.

This clonotype was recorded at least ten times. The chain joins TRBV15 to TRBJ1-1; 9 bases are a match to TRBD1. The CDR3 loop spans 14 amino acids. Germline V gene data show CDR1 as LNHNV and CDR2 as YYDKDF (reference sequence). The trim removed 3 bases at V and 7 bases at J, leaving 6 bases unmatched. CDR3 sequence: CATSRGQGLGEAFF. The CDR3 DNA reads as TGTGCCACCAGCAGGGGACAGGGTCTTGGTGAAGCTTTCTTT.

This clonotype occurred a few times. The V and J genes are TRBV12-3 or TRBV12-4 and TRBJ2-2; D might be TRBD1 (5 bases). The CDR3 has 15 amino acids. The V end was cut by 6 bases, the J end by 5 bases, with 16 bases between. The CDR3 DNA reads as TGTGCCAGCAGCTTTTACGGGCGGACAACCGGGGAGCTGTTTTTT. Translation: CASSFYGRTTGELFF.

This clonotype occurred a few times. The rearrangement joins TRBV29-1 to TRBJ2-7; TRBD1 is a possible D gene (5 bases). The CDR3 has 14 residues. In germline, CDR1 is SQVTM, CDR2 ANQGSEA. The ends were cut back, 1 base at V and 0 bases at J, with 10 bases in the middle. CDR3 sequence: CSVEVYDSSYEQYF. The CDR3, as DNA: TGCAGCGTTGAAGTTTACGACAGCTCCTACGAGCAGTACTTC.

The chain recombines TRBV20-1 with TRBJ1-6; 7 bases agree with TRBD1. The CDR3 is made up of 14 amino acids. Germline V CDR1 and CDR2: DFQATT, SNEGSKA (reference sequence). V lost 3 bases, J lost 5 bases, and 4 bases stayed unmatched. The CDR3 region is CSASRQGHNSPLHF. The CDR3 DNA sequence: TGCAGTGCTAGTAGACAGGGACATAATTCACCCCTCCACTTT.

This chain uses TRBV11-1 with TRBJ2-5, with 12 nucleotides matching TRBD1. The trim removed 5 bases at V and 5 bases at J, leaving 6 bases unmatched. The CDR3 has 15 residues. The germline V gene has CDR1 SGHAT and CDR2 FQDESV (reference sequence). The CDR3 sequence: CASSPGTGGYETQYF. The CDR3 DNA reads TGTGCCAGCAGCCCAGGGACAGGGGGCTATGAGACCCAGTACTTC.

This clonotype was recorded many times. The chain combines TRBV6-5 with TRBJ2-5; TRBD2 matches 7 bases. V was pared by 0 bases and J by 6 bases, with 10 bases of the junction left unmatched. This CDR3 is 16 amino acids long. CDR1 is MNHEY, CDR2 SVGAGI, per germline. Written as DNA, the CDR3 is TGTGCCAGCAGTTACTCGTGGACTAGGAGTTTAAAGACCCAGTACTTC. This translates into CASSYSWTRSLKTQYF.

This clonotype was counted at least ten times. The V call is TRBV7-2, the J call TRBJ2-5; D tentatively fits TRBD1 or TRBD2 (5 bases each). Per the germline V gene, CDR1 is SGHTA and CDR2 is FQGNSA. Trimming took 0 bases from V and 5 from J, leaving 10 bases between them. The CDR3 is 14 residues long. This chain's CDR3 is CASSLAAGTETQYF. The CDR3 DNA is TGTGCCAGCAGCTTAGCGGCAGGGACGGAGACCCAGTACTTC. The full variable domain, completed using reference TRBV7-2 and TRBJ2-5, is GAGVSQSPSNKVTEKGKDVELRCDPISGHTALYWYRQSLGQGLEFLIYFQGNSAPDKSGLPSDRFSAERTGGSVSTLTIQRTQQEDSAVYLCASSLAAGTETQYFGPGTRLLVL.

This sequence joins TRBV28 and TRBJ1-3; no clear D. Trimming removed 5 bases at V and 0 bases at J, with 8 bases between. The germline V gene has CDR1 MDHEN and CDR2 SYDVKM. There are 14 residues in the CDR3. The CDR3 reads CASSPQLSGNTIYF. The CDR3 coding sequence is TGTGCCAGCAGTCCCCAGCTCTCTGGAAACACCATATATTTT.

This sequence joins TRBV11-2 and TRBJ1-2, with 10 bases aligning to TRBD1. Germline V gene lookup returns CDR1 SGHAT and CDR2 FQNNGV. This CDR3 contains 18 residues. V lost 2 bases to trimming and J lost 4 bases; unmatched junction nucleotides: 13. The chain's CDR3 is CASSLFVDRGPSFYGYTF. The CDR3 DNA reads TGTGCCAGCAGCTTATTCGTAGACAGGGGGCCGTCTTTCTATGGCTACACCTTC. Full variable domain (missing parts from reference TRBV11-2 and TRBJ1-2): EAGVAQSPRYKIIEKRQSVAFWCNPISGHATLYWYQQILGQGPKLLIQFQNNGVVDDSQLPKDRFSAERLKGVDSTLKIQPAKLEDSAVYLCASSLFVDRGPSFYGYTFGSGTRLTVV.

This sequence joins TRBV15 and TRBJ2-3, with 7 nucleotides matching TRBD1. The ends lost 6 bases at V and 4 bases at J; junction bases unmatched: 4. Looked up from germline, CDR1 is LNHNV and CDR2 is YYDKDF (reference sequence). The CDR3 sequence is 13 residues long. DNA of the CDR3: TGTGCCACCAGAAGACAGGGAGCAGATACGCAGTATTTT. It encodes CATRRQGADTQYF.